The entry below describes one T cell receptor (beta chain). Its specificity is not known. These data are taken from a study of cytotoxic CD8 clonotypes in ibrutinib-treated CLL. The wider study: Enrolment comprised about 10 relapsed/refractory and roughly 15 treatment-naive patients; some 18 were IGHV unmutated. Among responders, roughly 24 were partial and 2 complete; after median around 68 months, 14 stayed remitted and around twelve progressed.

V was cut by 0 bases and J by 5 bases, with 11 bases left in between. Germline CDR1 reads LNHNV; CDR2 reads YYDKDF (reference sequence). The CDR3 runs 15 residues. Clones were sequenced by immunoSEQ multiplex PCR, and TCRdb holds only the in-frame ones, with some missing. The table shows tens of thousands of clones, with 75% to 90% occurring only once. General study results and limits: Clonality grew at ibrutinib response; at progression, it decreased back toward baseline. At the start, clonality exceeded age-matched healthy donors and followed circulating CD8+ T-cell counts.

The J gene is TRBJ1-5, the V gene TRBV15; D ambiguous. This specimen consisted of PBMCs, obtained after 24 months of ibrutinib treatment. This clonotype was obtained from a human donor with chronic lymphocytic leukemia. The CDR3 is CATSRDFNGDQPQHF. As DNA, the CDR3 is TGTGCCACCAGCAGAGATTTTAATGGGGATCAGCCCCAGCATTTT. The entire variable domain, with the rest obtained from reference TRBV15 and TRBJ1-5, is as follows: DAMVIQNPRYQVTQFGKPVTLSCSQTLNHNVMYWYQQKSSQAPKLLFHYYDKDFNNEADTPDNFQSRRPNTSFCFLDIRSPGLGDTAMYLCATSRDFNGDQPQHFGDGTRLSIL.